This TCR beta chain was sequenced in a study of identical twins. Study observations and caveats: Invariant cells of the MAIT and iNKT types might have partly distorted the zero-insertion analyses.

TCRdb redid the calling of the 5' RACE reads with MiXCR, one entry per CDR3 protein. The sample holds about 520,000 distinct CDR3 sequences, around 20% seen once. The junction had 8 bases not matched to a gene; V was cut back by 4 bases and J by 0 bases. CDR1 is LGHDT and CDR2 is YNNKEL in the germline V gene (reference sequence). The length of the CDR3 is 18 residues. This clonotype was seen only a few times. Its antigen remains unidentified. These data also formed part of another study, on T cells expressing NK-cell markers. That investigation notes: In roughly six donors, dominant CD3+CD56+NKG2C+ clonotypes ranked among the top 10 CD8+ clonotypes.

The sequenced sample consisted of CD4+ T cells sorted from blood. The TCR originated in a woman under 30 in good health. The chain is built from TRBV3-1 and TRBJ2-6; 8 nucleotides match TRBD1. CDR3 DNA: TGTGCCAGCAGCCGAGGGACAGGTTACCACTCTGGGGCCAACGTCCTGACTTTC. It codes for CASSRGTGYHSGANVLTF.